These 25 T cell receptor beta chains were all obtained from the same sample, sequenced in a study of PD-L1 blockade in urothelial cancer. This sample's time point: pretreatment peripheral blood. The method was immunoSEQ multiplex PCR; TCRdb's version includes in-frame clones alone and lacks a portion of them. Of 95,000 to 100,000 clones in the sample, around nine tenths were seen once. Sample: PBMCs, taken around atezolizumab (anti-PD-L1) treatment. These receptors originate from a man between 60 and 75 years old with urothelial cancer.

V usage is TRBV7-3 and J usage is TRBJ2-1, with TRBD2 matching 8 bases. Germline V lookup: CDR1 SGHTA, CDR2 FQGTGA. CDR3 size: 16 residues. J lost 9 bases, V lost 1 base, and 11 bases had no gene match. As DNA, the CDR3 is TGTGCCAGCAGCTTAAATCCCGGGACTAGTTATCGTGAGCAGTTCTTC. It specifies CASSLNPGTSYREQFF.

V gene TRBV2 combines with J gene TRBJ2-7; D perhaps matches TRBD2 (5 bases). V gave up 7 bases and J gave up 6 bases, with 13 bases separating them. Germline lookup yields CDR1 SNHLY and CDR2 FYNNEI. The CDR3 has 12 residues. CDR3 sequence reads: CASKSRVGEQYF. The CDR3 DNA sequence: TGTGCCAGCAAGTCGCGGGTGGGCGAGCAGTACTTC.

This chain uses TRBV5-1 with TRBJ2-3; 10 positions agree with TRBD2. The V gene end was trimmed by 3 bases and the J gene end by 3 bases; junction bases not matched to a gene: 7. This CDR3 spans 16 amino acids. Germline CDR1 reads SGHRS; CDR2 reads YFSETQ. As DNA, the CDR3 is TGCGCCAGCAGCTCCCTAGCGGGAGACGTAACAGATACGCAGTATTTT. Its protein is CASSSLAGDVTDTQYF.

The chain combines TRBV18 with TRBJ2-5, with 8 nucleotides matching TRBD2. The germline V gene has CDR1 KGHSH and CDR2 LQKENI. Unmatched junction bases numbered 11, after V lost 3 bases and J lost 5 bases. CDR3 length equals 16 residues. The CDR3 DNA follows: TGTGCCAGCTCACCGACCGGTCCGGGGGGGCTTGAGACCCAGTACTTC. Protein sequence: CASSPTGPGGLETQYF.

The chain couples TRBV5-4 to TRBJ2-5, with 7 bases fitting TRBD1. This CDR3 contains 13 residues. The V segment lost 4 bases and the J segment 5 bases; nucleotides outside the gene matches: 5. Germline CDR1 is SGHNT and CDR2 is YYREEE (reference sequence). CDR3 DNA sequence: TGTGCCAGCAGCCCCACAGGGGTGGAGACCCAGTACTTC. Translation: CASSPTGVETQYF.

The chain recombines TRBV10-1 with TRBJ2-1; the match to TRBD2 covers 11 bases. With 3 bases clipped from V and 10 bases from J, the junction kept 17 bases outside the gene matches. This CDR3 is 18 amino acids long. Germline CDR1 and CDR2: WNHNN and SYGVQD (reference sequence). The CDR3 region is CASSDRPSGGTPPTEQFF. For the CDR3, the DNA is TGCGCCAGCAGTGATCGGCCTAGCGGGGGGACCCCCCCCACCGAGCAGTTCTTC.

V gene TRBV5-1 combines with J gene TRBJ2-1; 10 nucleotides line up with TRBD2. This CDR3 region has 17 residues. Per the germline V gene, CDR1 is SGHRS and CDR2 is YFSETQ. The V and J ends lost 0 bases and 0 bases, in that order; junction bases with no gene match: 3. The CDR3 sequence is CASSLEASGSSYNEQFF. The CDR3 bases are TGCGCCAGCAGCTTGGAGGCTAGCGGGAGCTCCTACAATGAGCAGTTCTTC.

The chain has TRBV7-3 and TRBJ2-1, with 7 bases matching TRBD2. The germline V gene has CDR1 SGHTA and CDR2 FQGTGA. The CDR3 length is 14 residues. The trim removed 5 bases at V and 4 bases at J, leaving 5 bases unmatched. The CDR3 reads CASSPPGRYNEQFF. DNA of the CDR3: TGTGCCAGCAGCCCCCCCGGGAGGTACAATGAGCAGTTCTTC.

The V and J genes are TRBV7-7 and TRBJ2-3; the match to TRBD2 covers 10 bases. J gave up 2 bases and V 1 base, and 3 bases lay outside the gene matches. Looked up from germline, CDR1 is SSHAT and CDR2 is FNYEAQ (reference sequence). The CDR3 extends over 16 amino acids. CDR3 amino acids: CASSLGTSGSTDTQYF. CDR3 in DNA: TGTGCCAGCAGCTTAGGGACTAGCGGCTCCACAGATACGCAGTATTTT.

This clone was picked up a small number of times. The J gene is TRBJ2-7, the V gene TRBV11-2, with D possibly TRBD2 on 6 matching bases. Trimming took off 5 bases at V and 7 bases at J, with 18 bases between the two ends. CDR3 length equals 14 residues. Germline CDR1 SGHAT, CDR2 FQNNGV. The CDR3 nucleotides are TGTGCCAGCAGCCCCTCGGGACTGGTAGGTGAGCAGTACTTC. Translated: CASSPSGLVGEQYF. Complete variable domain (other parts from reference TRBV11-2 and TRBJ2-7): EAGVAQSPRYKIIEKRQSVAFWCNPISGHATLYWYQQILGQGPKLLIQFQNNGVVDDSQLPKDRFSAERLKGVDSTLKIQPAKLEDSAVYLCASSPSGLVGEQYFGPGTRLTVT.

This chain's CDR3 is CASSLVGGGNTGELFF. DNA of the CDR3: TGTGCCAGCAGCTTAGTCGGAGGGGGCAACACCGGGGAGCTGTTTTTT. V is TRBV11-3 and J is TRBJ2-2; perhaps TRBD1 as D (7 bases). The CDR3 is 16 amino acids. The germline gives CDR1 SGHNT, CDR2 YENEEA. V lost 1 base, J lost 2 bases, and 11 bases lay in between. Full variable domain (outside the CDR3, taken from reference TRBV11-3 and TRBJ2-2): EAGVVQSPRYKIIEKKQPVAFWCNPISGHNTLYWYLQNLGQGPELLIRYENEEAVDDSQLPKDRFSAERLKGVDSTLKIQPAELGDSAVYLCASSLVGGGNTGELFFGEGSRLTVL.

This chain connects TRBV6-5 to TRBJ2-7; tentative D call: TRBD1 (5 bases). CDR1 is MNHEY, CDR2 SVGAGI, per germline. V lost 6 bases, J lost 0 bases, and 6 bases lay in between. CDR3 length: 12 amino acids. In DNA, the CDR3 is TGTGCCAGCAGGGACATCTCCTACGAGCAGTACTTC. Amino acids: CASRDISYEQYF.

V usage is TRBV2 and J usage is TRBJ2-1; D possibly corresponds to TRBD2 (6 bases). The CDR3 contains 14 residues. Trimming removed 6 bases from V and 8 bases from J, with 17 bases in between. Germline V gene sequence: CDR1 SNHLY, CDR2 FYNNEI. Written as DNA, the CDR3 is TGTGCCAGCAGCTCGGCGGGGTGGGCCTATGAGCAGTTCTTC. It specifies CASSSAGWAYEQFF.

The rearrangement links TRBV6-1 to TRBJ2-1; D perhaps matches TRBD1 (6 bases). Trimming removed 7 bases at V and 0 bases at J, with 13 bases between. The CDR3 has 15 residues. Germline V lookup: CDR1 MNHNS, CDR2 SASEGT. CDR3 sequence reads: CASTQGQHSYNEQFF. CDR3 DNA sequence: TGTGCCAGCACCCAAGGACAGCACTCCTACAATGAGCAGTTCTTC.

This chain's CDR3 is CASSYTRDRGHLGYTF. As DNA, the CDR3 is TGTGCCAGCAGCTACACCCGGGACAGGGGGCATCTAGGCTACACCTTC. The rearrangement joins TRBV5-6 to TRBJ1-2; TRBD1 aligns across 12 bases. V was pared by 3 bases and J by 8 bases, with 11 bases of the junction left unmatched. CDR3 length: 16 residues. From germline, CDR1 is SGHDT and CDR2 YYEEEE. The entire variable domain, with the rest obtained from reference TRBV5-6 and TRBJ1-2, is as follows: DAGVTQSPTHLIKTRGQQVTLRCSPKSGHDTVSWYQQALGQGPQFIFQYYEEEERQRGNFPDRFSGHQFPNYSSELNVNALLLGDSALYLCASSYTRDRGHLGYTFGSGTRLTVV.

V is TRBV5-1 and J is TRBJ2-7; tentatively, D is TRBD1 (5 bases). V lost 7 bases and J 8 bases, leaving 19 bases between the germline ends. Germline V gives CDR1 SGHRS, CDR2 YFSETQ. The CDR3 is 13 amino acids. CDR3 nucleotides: TGCGCCAGCTCCGCCCCGGATAGGGGAAAGCAGTACTTC. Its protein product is CASSAPDRGKQYF.

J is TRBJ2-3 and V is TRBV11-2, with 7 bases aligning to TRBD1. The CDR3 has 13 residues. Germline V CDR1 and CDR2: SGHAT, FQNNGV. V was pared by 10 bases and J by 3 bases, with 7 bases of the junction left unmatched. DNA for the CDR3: TGTGCCAATAGGGGGCGAGGGACAGATACGCAGTATTTT. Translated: CANRGRGTDTQYF.

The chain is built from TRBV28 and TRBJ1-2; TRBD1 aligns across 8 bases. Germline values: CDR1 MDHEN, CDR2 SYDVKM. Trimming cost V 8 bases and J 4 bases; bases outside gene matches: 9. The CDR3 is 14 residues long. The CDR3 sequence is CASLQGADIYGYTF. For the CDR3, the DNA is TGTGCCAGCCTGCAGGGGGCGGATATCTATGGCTACACCTTC.

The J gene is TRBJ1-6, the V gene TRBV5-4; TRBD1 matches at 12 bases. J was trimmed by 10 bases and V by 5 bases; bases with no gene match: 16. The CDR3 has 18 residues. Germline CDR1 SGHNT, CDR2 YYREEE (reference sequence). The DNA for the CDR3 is TGTGCCAGCAGAAACCGGGACAGGGGGCGGATGGCTGACTCACCCCTCCACTTT. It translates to CASRNRDRGRMADSPLHF.

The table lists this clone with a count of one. The CDR3 reads CASSSPSRLLDTQYF. DNA of the CDR3: TGTGCCAGCAGTTCTCCTTCCCGACTCTTAGATACGCAGTATTTT. The rearrangement joins TRBV27 to TRBJ2-3; no clear D. CDR3 length equals 15 residues. Between the trimmed V and J ends, which lost 4 bases and 5 bases, there was a span of 16 bases. Germline V gives CDR1 MNHEY, CDR2 SMNVEV (reference sequence).

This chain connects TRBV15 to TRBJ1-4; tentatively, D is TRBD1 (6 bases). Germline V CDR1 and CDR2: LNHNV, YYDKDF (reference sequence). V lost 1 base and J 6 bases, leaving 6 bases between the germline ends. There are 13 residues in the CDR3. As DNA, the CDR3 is TGTGCCACCAGCAGAGCAGGGGATGAAAAACTGTTTTTT. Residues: CATSRAGDEKLFF.

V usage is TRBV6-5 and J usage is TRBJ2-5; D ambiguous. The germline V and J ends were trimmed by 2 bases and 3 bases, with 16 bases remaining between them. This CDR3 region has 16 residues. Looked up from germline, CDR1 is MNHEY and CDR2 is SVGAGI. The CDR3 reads CASSYSRLDGKETQYF. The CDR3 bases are TGTGCCAGCAGTTACAGCAGGTTAGATGGTAAAGAGACCCAGTACTTC.

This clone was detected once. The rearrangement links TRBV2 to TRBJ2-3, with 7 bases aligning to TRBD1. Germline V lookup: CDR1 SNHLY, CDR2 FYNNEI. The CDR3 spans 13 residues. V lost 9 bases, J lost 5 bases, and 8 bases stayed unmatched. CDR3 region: CARTVQGKDTQYF. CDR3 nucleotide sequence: TGTGCCAGAACCGTACAGGGGAAAGATACGCAGTATTTT.

CDR3 nucleotide sequence: TGTGCCAGCAGTCACAGGGGGCGCGGCACAGATACGCAGTATTTT. This codes for CASSHRGRGTDTQYF. This rearrangement joins TRBV11-2 to TRBJ2-3; 9 nucleotides align to TRBD1. V lost 6 bases and J lost 1; bases outside the gene matches: 5. The CDR3 spans 15 residues. CDR1 and CDR2 from the germline V gene are SGHAT and FQNNGV.

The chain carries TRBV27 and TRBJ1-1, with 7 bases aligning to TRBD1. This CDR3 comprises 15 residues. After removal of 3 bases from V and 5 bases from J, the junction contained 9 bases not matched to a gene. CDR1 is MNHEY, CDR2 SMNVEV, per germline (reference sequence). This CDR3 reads CASSFLTGLWTEAFF. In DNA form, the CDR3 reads TGTGCCAGCAGTTTCCTGACAGGGCTTTGGACTGAAGCTTTCTTT.